The 14 T cell receptor beta chains below all came from one sample that was sequenced in a study of blood T cell repertoires in COVID-19. Measured with immunoSEQ multiplex PCR; TCRdb has only the in-frame clones, and not every one. Here the sample spans around 140,000 clones, around 86% being singletons. The source material was peripheral blood. The receptors derive from a middle-aged man with active COVID-19.

V usage is TRBV9 and J usage is TRBJ2-5; perhaps TRBD2 as D (7 bases). The V gene lost 0 bases and the J gene lost 4 bases, with 13 bases spanning the gap. CDR1 and CDR2 (germline): SGDLS, YYNGEE. CDR3 length: 15 residues. The CDR3 sequence: CASSVVAGAGETQYF. DNA for the CDR3: TGTGCCAGCAGCGTAGTTGCGGGGGCAGGAGAGACCCAGTACTTC.

This rearrangement joins TRBV15 to TRBJ2-7, with 7 bases aligning to TRBD1. The V and J ends lost 0 bases and 2 bases, in that order; junction bases with no gene match: 4. The CDR3 runs 15 residues. Looked up from germline, CDR1 is LNHNV and CDR2 is YYDKDF (reference sequence). This CDR3 is CATSRDLDRPYEQYF. CDR3 nucleotides: TGTGCCACCAGCAGAGACTTGGACAGGCCCTACGAGCAGTACTTC.

The chain joins TRBV6-2 or TRBV6-3 to TRBJ2-7; 13 bases fit TRBD2. Losses at the gene ends were 2 bases for V and 4 bases for J; bases not matched to a gene: 8. CDR3 length: 17 amino acids. Germline values: CDR1 MNHEY, CDR2 SVGEGT. As DNA, the CDR3 is TGTGCCAGCAGTTACCCGAGACTAGCGGGGGGCAGGTACGAGCAGTACTTC. Translated, it gives CASSYPRLAGGRYEQYF.

The gene calls are TRBV4-1 and TRBJ1-2; D gene unclear. There are 16 residues in the CDR3. Between the trimmed V and J ends, which lost 1 base and 7 bases, there was a span of 19 bases. In germline, CDR1 is MGHRA, CDR2 YSYEKL. CDR3 sequence reads: CASSQGAVGPGRGYTF. For the CDR3, the DNA is TGCGCCAGCAGCCAAGGTGCTGTGGGCCCTGGGCGTGGCTACACCTTC.

J is TRBJ1-1 and V is TRBV5-1; 9 positions agree with TRBD1. CDR3 size: 16 residues. Germline V lookup: CDR1 SGHRS, CDR2 YFSETQ. J was trimmed by 6 bases and V by 0 bases; bases with no gene match: 9. The CDR3 sequence is CASSLGGTGTGSEAFF. The DNA for the CDR3 is TGCGCCAGCAGCTTGGGGGGGACCGGGACAGGGTCTGAAGCTTTCTTT.

The chain employs TRBV9 and TRBJ1-3, with D possibly being TRBD1 (6 bases). Germline CDR1 and CDR2: SGDLS and YYNGEE. Trimming cost V 0 bases and J 4 bases, with 11 bases left between them. CDR3 length: 15 amino acids. The CDR3 bases are TGTGCCAGCAGCGTAGCTGCAGGGGTCGGAAACACCATATATTTT. As protein: CASSVAAGVGNTIYF. The full variable domain, its missing parts supplied by reference TRBV9 and TRBJ1-3, is DSGVTQTPKHLITATGQRVTLRCSPRSGDLSVYWYQQSLDQGLQFLIQYYNGEERAKGNILERFSAQQFPDLHSELNLSSLELGDSALYFCASSVAAGVGNTIYFGEGSWLTVV.

The chain recombines TRBV5-5 with TRBJ2-5, with TRBD2 matching 14 bases. This CDR3 comprises 17 residues. Unmatched junction bases numbered 9, after V lost 4 bases and J lost 4 bases. The germline V gene has CDR1 SGHKS and CDR2 YYEKEE (reference sequence). The CDR3 here is CASSRASTSGGVETQYF. In DNA form, the CDR3 reads TGTGCCAGCAGCCGCGCCTCGACTAGCGGGGGGGTAGAGACCCAGTACTTC.

The chain links TRBV29-1 to TRBJ1-2; no definite D call. Trimming cost V 0 bases and J 3 bases, with 14 bases left between them. CDR3 length equals 15 residues. Germline V lookup: CDR1 SQVTM, CDR2 ANQGSEA. Written as DNA, the CDR3 is TGCAGCGTTGAAGATGAACGAGGGATAGACTATGGCTACACCTTC. Translation: CSVEDERGIDYGYTF.

The genes are TRBV5-1 and TRBJ2-7, with TRBD1 identical over 7 bases. Germline V gene lookup returns CDR1 SGHRS and CDR2 YFSETQ. V lost 8 bases to trimming and J lost 3 bases; unmatched junction nucleotides: 5. This CDR3 has 12 amino acids. CDR3 sequence (DNA): TGCGCCAGTCAGGGACAGAGCTACGAGCAGTACTTC. It translates to CASQGQSYEQYF.

The chain employs TRBV6-6 and TRBJ2-1; tentatively, D is TRBD1 (6 bases). Germline CDR1 MNHNY, CDR2 SVGAGI (reference sequence). This CDR3 spans 13 amino acids. The V gene lost 7 bases and the J gene lost 4 bases, with 11 bases spanning the gap. CDR3 sequence reads: CASTGVVYNEQFF. As DNA, the CDR3 is TGTGCCAGCACAGGGGTGGTGTACAATGAGCAGTTCTTC.

The gene calls are TRBV19 and TRBJ1-2; D is perhaps TRBD1 (6 bases). CDR3 length: 17 residues. V was pared by 5 bases and J by 5 bases, with 24 bases between. Germline CDR1 and CDR2: LNHDA and SQIVND (reference sequence). CDR3 sequence (DNA): TGTGCCAGTAGTGTCCCCCCCGGGACATCCTCGGGGTATGGCTACACCTTC. Translation gives CASSVPPGTSSGYGYTF.

CDR3 DNA sequence: TGTGCCAGCAGTGGGGGGGGCAGCTTCCTCTCTGGAAACACCATATATTTT. This codes for CASSGGGSFLSGNTIYF. J is TRBJ1-3 and V is TRBV2; D is possibly TRBD1 (6 bases). Germline V lookup: CDR1 SNHLY, CDR2 FYNNEI. The V end lost 4 bases, the J end lost 0 bases, and 16 bases lay between the germline ends. The CDR3 has 17 amino acids.

Written as DNA, the CDR3 is TGTGCCACGAGCGGACAGGGGGGAGATACGCAGTATTTT. It codes for CATSGQGGDTQYF. This chain connects TRBV19 to TRBJ2-3, with 10 bases matching TRBD1. CDR3 length: 13 amino acids. The germline V gene has CDR1 LNHDA and CDR2 SQIVND (reference sequence). V was pared by 10 bases and J by 5 bases, with 6 bases of the junction left unmatched.

The chain uses TRBV5-6 and TRBJ2-1, with a weak D call TRBD1 (5 bases). V was trimmed by 0 bases and J by 10 bases, leaving 14 bases between them. Germline V gives CDR1 SGHDT, CDR2 YYEEEE. This CDR3 has 14 residues. Written as DNA, the CDR3 is TGTGCCAGCAGCTTGGTTAGCAGGGCCCACGAGCAGTTCTTC. Protein sequence: CASSLVSRAHEQFF.